The 23 T cell receptor beta chains below all came from one sample that was sequenced in a study of blood T cell repertoires in COVID-19. TCRdb keeps only in-frame clones here, not all; method: immunoSEQ multiplex PCR. The sample lists approximately 190,000 clones; around nine tenths were seen once. The sample comprised peripheral blood. These receptors came from a man aged 35 to 55 with active or convalescent COVID-19.

The rearrangement joins TRBV5-1 to TRBJ2-5; TRBD1 matches 8 bases. Germline trimming cut 5 bases from V and 3 bases from J; bases unmatched to any gene: 9. The CDR3 totals 15 residues. Germline lookup yields CDR1 SGHRS and CDR2 YFSETQ. Here the CDR3 DNA reads TGCGCCAGCAGGGGAGGCCCAGGGGGCGAAGAGACCCAGTACTTC. Amino acids: CASRGGPGGEETQYF. Full variable domain (outside the CDR3, taken from reference TRBV5-1 and TRBJ2-5): KAGVTQTPRYLIKTRGQQVTLSCSPISGHRSVSWYQQTPGQGLQFLFEYFSETQRNKGNFPGRFSGRQFSNSRSEMNVSTLELGDSALYLCASRGGPGGEETQYFGPGTRLLVL.

This chain joins TRBV11-1 and TRBJ1-1, with D possibly being TRBD1 (5 bases). The CDR3 totals 15 residues. V was cut by 5 bases and J by 6 bases, with 19 bases left in between. CDR1 and CDR2 from the germline V gene are SGHAT and FQDESV (reference sequence). The CDR3 region is CASSSGGRGTAEAFF. DNA for the CDR3: TGTGCCAGCAGCAGCGGGGGTCGGGGGACGGCTGAAGCTTTCTTT.

In this sample, this clone turned up once. The identical CDR3 is also encoded by other nucleotide sequences in the sample. The rearrangement uses TRBV18 and TRBJ2-1, with unresolved D. The CDR3 length is 11 residues. Germline V gives CDR1 KGHSH, CDR2 LQKENI. Trimming cost V 2 bases and J 8 bases, with 4 bases left between them. The CDR3 is CASSPADEQFF. Here the CDR3 DNA reads TGTGCCAGCTCACCAGCGGATGAGCAGTTCTTC.

The chain uses TRBV5-6 and TRBJ2-2; 8 nucleotides line up with TRBD1. Germline CDR1 is SGHDT and CDR2 is YYEEEE. The CDR3 consists of 15 residues. V shed 4 bases, J shed 8 bases, and the junction held 10 bases outside the gene matches. The CDR3 coding sequence is TGTGCCAGCAGCAACCCGGACAGGGTTGAAGGGGAGCTGTTTTTT. Translation gives CASSNPDRVEGELFF.

The CDR3 region is CASSLRAETQYF. CDR3 nucleotides: TGTGCCAGCAGCTTGCGGGCGGAGACCCAGTACTTC. The rearrangement joins TRBV11-3 to TRBJ2-5; D might be TRBD2 (5 bases). Per the germline V gene, CDR1 is SGHNT and CDR2 is YENEEA. V was cut by 3 bases and J by 5 bases, with 7 bases left in between. CDR3 length: 12 residues.

This clone was observed a few times. The V call is TRBV25-1, the J call TRBJ1-1, with a possible D match to TRBD1 (5 bases). Trimming cost V 4 bases and J 4 bases, with 13 bases left between them. The germline CDR1 and CDR2 sequences are MGHDK and SYGVNS. This CDR3 region has 14 residues. CDR3: CASSASYGGTEAFF. For the CDR3, the DNA is TGTGCCAGCAGTGCCTCCTACGGGGGCACTGAAGCTTTCTTT.

The V and J genes are TRBV10-3 and TRBJ1-5; a weak D match, TRBD1 (5 bases). This CDR3 has 14 amino acids. Germline loops: CDR1 ENHRY, CDR2 SYGVKD. V lost 2 bases and J lost 7, with 12 bases in between. DNA of the CDR3: TGTGCCATCAGTGAGGGGGGGAAAGGACAGCCCCAGCATTTT. Translation gives CAISEGGKGQPQHF.

The chain has TRBV3-1 (or the pseudogene TRBV3-2) and TRBJ2-3, with 9 bases matching TRBD2. J gave up 6 bases and V 5 bases, and 6 bases lay outside the gene matches. CDR3 length equals 14 residues. Germline V gives CDR1 LGHDT, CDR2 YNNKEL (reference sequence). The CDR3 DNA sequence: TGTGCCAGCAGCGTTAGCGGGGGAGGCGATACGCAGTATTTT. It translates to CASSVSGGGDTQYF.

The chain is built from TRBV4-3 and TRBJ2-5, with TRBD2 matching over 9 bases. Germline V gene sequence: CDR1 LGHNA, CDR2 YSLEER. V shed 1 base and J 2 bases; nucleotides not matched to a gene: 5. This CDR3 is 16 amino acids long. The CDR3 loop reads CASSQGRGGVQETQYF. CDR3 nucleotides: TGCGCCAGCAGCCAAGGTCGCGGGGGGGTACAAGAGACCCAGTACTTC.

The gene calls are TRBV7-9 and TRBJ1-2; D uncertain. This CDR3 contains 15 residues. Germline CDR1 SEHNR, CDR2 FQNEAQ (reference sequence). Trimming removed 5 bases at V and 3 bases at J, with 16 bases between. As DNA, the CDR3 is TGTGCCAGCAGCCCACGGGGAGAATTCGACTATGGCTACACCTTC. It codes for CASSPRGEFDYGYTF.

V gene TRBV11-1 combines with J gene TRBJ2-1, with 9 bases lining up with TRBD2. The V segment lost 4 bases and the J segment 8 bases; nucleotides outside the gene matches: 9. The CDR3 contains 15 residues. Germline assignment: CDR1 SGHAT and CDR2 FQDESV (reference sequence). CDR3 sequence (DNA): TGTGCCAGCAGCTCCTCGGCGGGGGGGATCGATGAGCAGTTCTTC. Translating gives CASSSSAGGIDEQFF.

The genes are TRBV9 and TRBJ2-1; D is ambiguous. Trimming cost V 0 bases and J 7 bases, with 11 bases left between them. This CDR3 spans 14 amino acids. CDR1 SGDLS and CDR2 YYNGEE come from the germline V gene. The CDR3 DNA is TGTGCCAGCAGCGTAGGAGGTAGCCTGAATGAGCAGTTCTTC. Protein product: CASSVGGSLNEQFF.

This chain uses TRBV7-9 with TRBJ2-5; TRBD2 aligns across 13 bases. The CDR3 sequence is 18 residues long. Trimming cost V 5 bases and J 2 bases; bases outside gene matches: 11. Germline CDR1 is SEHNR and CDR2 is FQNEAQ (reference sequence). This CDR3 is CASSPHAWTSGGQETQYF. The CDR3 DNA reads TGTGCCAGCAGCCCCCATGCCTGGACTAGCGGGGGACAAGAGACCCAGTACTTC.

This clone was seen a handful of times. V is TRBV2 and J is TRBJ2-6; D gene uncertain. Germline V gene lookup returns CDR1 SNHLY and CDR2 FYNNEI. This CDR3 is 15 amino acids long. Trimming removed 4 bases at V and 0 bases at J, with 7 bases between. The CDR3: CASSGFLSGANVLTF. The CDR3 region has the DNA TGTGCCAGCAGTGGTTTTCTCTCTGGGGCCAACGTCCTGACTTTC.

The CDR3 coding sequence is TGTGCCAGCAGCCAAGATAGGGGTCGAAAGCAGTTCTTC. Protein sequence: CASSQDRGRKQFF. The chain couples TRBV3-1 (or the pseudogene TRBV3-2) to TRBJ2-1; D might be TRBD1 (5 bases). CDR3 size: 13 residues. The germline V gene has CDR1 LGHDT and CDR2 YNNKEL (reference sequence). Trimming cost V 0 bases and J 11 bases, with 11 bases left between them.

CDR3: CASSHATGPYEQYF. The CDR3 DNA is TGTGCCAGCAGCCATGCGACAGGACCCTACGAGCAGTACTTC. The chain recombines TRBV3-1 (or the pseudogene TRBV3-2) with TRBJ2-7; possibly TRBD1 for D (6 bases). The length of the CDR3 is 14 residues. V gave up 3 bases and J gave up 2 bases, with 11 bases separating them. The germline CDR1 and CDR2 sequences are LGHDT and YNNKEL (reference sequence).

This clone was counted only a few times. This chain connects TRBV6-2 or TRBV6-3 to TRBJ2-5, with 10 bases matching TRBD2. CDR1 and CDR2 from the germline V gene are MNHEY and SVGEGT. J was trimmed by 6 bases and V by 0 bases; bases with no gene match: 16. This CDR3 comprises 19 residues. CDR3 nucleotides: TGTGCCAGCAGTTACTCGAGGCCCAGCGGGGGGGGAGGCGGCCAGACCCAGTACTTC. It translates to CASSYSRPSGGGGGQTQYF.

This chain links TRBV7-9 with TRBJ2-3; 7 nucleotides agree with TRBD2. This CDR3 spans 13 amino acids. Germline V CDR1 and CDR2: SEHNR, FQNEAQ (reference sequence). V lost 6 bases and J lost 1; bases outside the gene matches: 1. CDR3 DNA: TGTGCCAGCAGGGGAGGGGGCACAGATACGCAGTATTTT. Protein product: CASRGGGTDTQYF.

The chain uses TRBV7-9 and TRBJ2-7; 8 bases fit TRBD2. The germline gives CDR1 SEHNR, CDR2 FQNEAQ (reference sequence). This CDR3 contains 15 residues. The junction had 12 bases not matched to a gene; V was cut back by 5 bases and J by 6 bases. The DNA for the CDR3 is TGTGCCAGCAGCACCAGCGGGAGACCGTTTGGCGAGCAGTACTTC. Amino acid sequence: CASSTSGRPFGEQYF.

This clone has only one observation. The rearrangement uses TRBV19 and TRBJ2-7; 9 nucleotides align to TRBD1. With V trimmed by 5 bases and J by 5 bases, 10 bases remained unmatched. The CDR3 loop spans 15 amino acids. Germline V gene data show CDR1 as LNHDA and CDR2 as SQIVND (reference sequence). CDR3 sequence (DNA): TGTGCCAGTAGTGAATCCGGGACAGGGCTCCACGAGCAGTACTTC. Translated: CASSESGTGLHEQYF.

The rearrangement uses TRBV18 and TRBJ2-1; TRBD1 matches 7 bases. Germline CDR1 is KGHSH and CDR2 is LQKENI. With V trimmed by 0 bases and J by 9 bases, 8 bases remained unmatched. The CDR3 covers 15 residues. As DNA, the CDR3 is TGTGCCAGCTCACCACCTAGCCGGGACAGTAGTGAGCAGTTCTTC. It encodes CASSPPSRDSSEQFF.

J is TRBJ1-6 and V is TRBV19; D unclear. There are 15 residues in the CDR3. From germline, CDR1 is LNHDA and CDR2 SQIVND (reference sequence). V was cut by 1 base and J by 7 bases, with 11 bases left in between. This CDR3 reads CASSIALGRNSPLHF. Written as DNA, the CDR3 is TGTGCCAGTAGTATAGCCCTAGGTAGAAATTCACCCCTCCACTTT.

This clone was counted a single time. The chain employs TRBV27 and TRBJ2-5, with a weak D call TRBD2 (5 bases). This CDR3 has 14 amino acids. Trimming shortened V by 1 base and J by 5 bases, and 11 bases separated the two germline ends. The V gene's germline CDR1 is MNHEY and CDR2 SMNVEV (reference sequence). CDR3 nucleotide sequence: TGTGCCAGCAGTTTATTGGTCGGGGAGGAGACCCAGTACTTC. Encoded protein: CASSLLVGEETQYF.